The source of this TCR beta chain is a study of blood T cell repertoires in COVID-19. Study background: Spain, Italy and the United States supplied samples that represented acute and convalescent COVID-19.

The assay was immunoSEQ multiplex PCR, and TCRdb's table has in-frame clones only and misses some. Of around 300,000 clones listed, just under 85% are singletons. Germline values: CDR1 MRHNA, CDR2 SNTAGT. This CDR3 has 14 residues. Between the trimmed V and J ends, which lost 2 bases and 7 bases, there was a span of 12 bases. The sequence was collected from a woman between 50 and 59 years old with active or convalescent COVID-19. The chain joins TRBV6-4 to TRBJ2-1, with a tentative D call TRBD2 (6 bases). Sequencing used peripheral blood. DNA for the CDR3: TGTGCCAGCAGTGACAAGGGCCGGGGGAATGAGCAGTTCTTC. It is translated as CASSDKGRGNEQFF.